This TCR beta chain was observed in a study of identical twins. A universal primer site was incorporated via template switching, and the cDNA contained unique molecular identifiers. TCRdb passed the 5' RACE reads through MiXCR, listing each CDR3 protein once. The table lists some 1,600,000 distinct CDR3 sequences, more than 30% of them singletons, with about 0.25% in the top ten. The study, taken as a whole, reports: Beta clonotypes that were abundant in cord blood contained fewer insertions, a pattern absent from memory repertoires. Out-of-frame beta sequences exhibited a weaker degree of excess twin sharing.

The CDR3 contains 16 residues. CDR1 and CDR2 from the germline V gene are SNHLY and FYNNEI. The V and J ends lost 6 bases and 0 bases, in that order; junction bases with no gene match: 3. This clonotype turned up a few times. Its antigen remains unknown. This receptor was identified in a newborn girl in good health. The sequenced sample consisted of cord blood. V gene TRBV2 combines with J gene TRBJ2-6, with 9 bases matching TRBD2. The CDR3 loop is CASRSGGLSGANVLTF. CDR3 coding DNA: TGTGCCAGCAGAAGCGGGGGGCTCTCTGGGGCCAACGTCCTGACTTTC.